Listed below are T cell receptor beta chains from one sample, sequenced in a study of patients and donors after allogeneic stem cell transplantation. TCRdb re-analysed the RT-PCR reads in MiXCR, keeping a single row per CDR3 protein. The table has approximately 410,000 distinct CDR3 sequences, 16% seen once. What was sequenced was blood, either unsorted or a sorted T cell fraction (not recorded which). Every receptor here comes from a human donor who was either an allogeneic HSCT recipient or a stem cell or donor lymphocyte infusion donor (not recorded which). It is not recorded whose cells these are; they may come from a transplant donor. Each CDR3 is given with its conserved first and last residue. A D gene is named only where the DNA matches it firmly. Clone size is given for some rows only: seen once, a few or many times, or a class if the clone is expanded.

.	TRBJ2-3	TRBV7-2	few	TGTGCCAGCAGCCTGGACTTTCGTACGCAGTATTTT	CASSLDFRTQYF
.	TRBJ2-5	TRBV4-2	few	TGTGCCAGCAGCCAGGAGATGGTGGAGACCCAGTACTTC	CASSQEMVETQYF
.	TRBJ1-1	TRBV12-3/TRBV12-4	.	TGTGCCAGCAGTGGAAACAGGGACCAAGCTTTCTTT	CASSGNRDQAFF
.	TRBJ2-2	TRBV5-4	few	TGTGCCAGCAGCTTGTCGCCAGGGTTTACCGGGGAGCTGTTTTTT	CASSLSPGFTGELFF
.	TRBJ1-1	TRBV3-1	many	TGTGCCAGCAGCCCCTTTGCCGGGATGAACACTGAAGCTTTCTTT	CASSPFAGMNTEAFF
TRBD1	TRBJ1-5	TRBV5-6	.	TGTGCCAGCAGCTTTGACAGGGACAATCAGCCCCAGCATTTT	CASSFDRDNQPQHF
TRBD2	TRBJ2-3	TRBV29-1	.	TGCAGCGTTGGATTAGCGGGATCTCCGGATACGCAGTATTTT	CSVGLAGSPDTQYF
.	TRBJ2-1	TRBV2	.	TGTGCCACCTCTCCTACTTATAATGAGCAGTTCTTC	CATSPTYNEQFF
.	TRBJ1-1	TRBV29-1	.	TGCAGCGTGGCGGGGTACACTGAAGCTTTCTTT	CSVAGYTEAFF
TRBD1	TRBJ2-2	TRBV9	medium-sized	TGTGCCAGCAGCCCGGGACAGGCGAACACCGGGGAGCTGTTTTTT	CASSPGQANTGELFF
TRBD1	TRBJ1-4	TRBV12-3/TRBV12-4	few	TGTGCCAGCAGGGAGACAGGGCCTAGGGAAAAACTGTTTTTT	CASRETGPREKLFF
.	TRBJ1-2	TRBV7-8	.	TGTGCCAGCAGCTTAGACGACCCTCTAGGGTACACCTTC	CASSLDDPLGYTF
TRBD1	TRBJ1-2	TRBV9	.	TGTGCCAGCAGCCCGTCGACAGGGGAGGGCTATGGCTACACCTTC	CASSPSTGEGYGYTF
TRBD1	TRBJ2-1	TRBV24-1	.	TGTGCCACCAGTGATACCACCCACGGACAGGGTGTGCATGAGCAGTTCTTC	CATSDTTHGQGVHEQFF
TRBD2	TRBJ2-5	TRBV24-1	.	TGTGCCACCAGTGACCCGTCGCCGGGACTAGCGAGTACCTTCCAAGAGACCCAGTACTTC	CATSDPSPGLASTFQETQYF
TRBD1	TRBJ1-3	TRBV9	.	TGTGCCAGCAGCGTGGAAGCCTCAGGGGGCTCTGGAAACACCATATATTTT	CASSVEASGGSGNTIYF
TRBD1	TRBJ1-1	TRBV12-3/TRBV12-4	many	TGTGCCAGCAGCCCGGGACAGGGTGCTGAAGCTTTCTTT	CASSPGQGAEAFF
.	TRBJ1-2	TRBV6-5	many	TGTGCCAGCAGTTACTCGATCATGGGCAAGGCCGGCTATGGCTACACCTTC	CASSYSIMGKAGYGYTF
.	TRBJ2-2	TRBV7-9	few	TGTGCCAGCAGCTTCGGGGGCCTCACCGGGGAGCTGTTTTTT	CASSFGGLTGELFF
.	TRBJ1-1	TRBV20-1	.	TGCAGTGCTAGGCAGCTACTAGTTGTTGAAGCTTTCTTT	CSARQLLVVEAFF
.	TRBJ1-5	TRBV6-5	.	TGTGCCAGCAGTTACTCGACCAATCAGCCCCAGCATTTT	CASSYSTNQPQHF
.	TRBJ2-1	TRBV7-9	.	TGTGCCAGCAGCTTTGGCTTGGGGAATGAGCAGTTCTTC	CASSFGLGNEQFF
.	TRBJ2-1	TRBV20-1	few	TGCAGTGCTATATTACGGGCGAGCTCCTACAATGAGCAGTTCTTC	CSAILRASSYNEQFF
.	TRBJ1-5	TRBV12-3/TRBV12-4	many	TGTGCCAGCAGTTTAAAACAGGGAGGCCAGCCCCAGCATTTT	CASSLKQGGQPQHF
TRBD2	TRBJ2-1	TRBV24-1	.	TGTGCCACCAGTGAGGCGGGAGTGAAAAATGAGCAGTTCTTC	CATSEAGVKNEQFF
.	TRBJ2-7	TRBV28	.	TGTGCCAGCACCCGAGACTCCTCCTACGAGCAGTACTTC	CASTRDSSYEQYF
.	TRBJ2-7	TRBV9	.	TGTGCCAGCAACTACGAGCAGTACTTC	CASNYEQYF
.	TRBJ2-2	TRBV7-2	few	TGTGCCAGCAGCCTCCGGGACGGGTACACCGGGGAGCTGTTTTTT	CASSLRDGYTGELFF
TRBD1	TRBJ1-6	TRBV25-1	.	TGTGCCAGCAGTGAACGTCCAGGGGGTAATTCACCCCTCCACTTT	CASSERPGGNSPLHF
.	TRBJ2-7	TRBV6-5	.	TGTGCCAGCAGTTACTCTAGGACTCCCGCCTACGAGAAGTACTTC	CASSYSRTPAYEKYF
.	TRBJ1-1	TRBV12-3/TRBV12-4	.	TGTGCCAGCAGTGTACCAGGACAGCAGAACACTGAAGCTTTCTTT	CASSVPGQQNTEAFF
.	TRBJ2-7	TRBV12-3/TRBV12-4	.	TGTGCCAGCAGTTTAGCGGGGGGATACTACGAGCAGTACTTC	CASSLAGGYYEQYF
TRBD1	TRBJ2-6	TRBV5-5	few	TGTGCCAGCAGCTTGGTCGGGGCAGGGGGTTTAGGGGCCAACGTCCTGACTTTC	CASSLVGAGGLGANVLTF
.	TRBJ1-5	TRBV20-1	few	TGCAGTGCTAGAGATCCCCGGGGGGGTCAGCCCCAGCATTTT	CSARDPRGGQPQHF
.	TRBJ2-2	TRBV20-1	.	TGCAGTGCGATCGGGGGCCGGGGGACCGGGGAGCTGTTTTTT	CSAIGGRGTGELFF
TRBD1	TRBJ1-2	TRBV25-1	few	TGTGCCAGCAGTGATGGTTCAGGGGGCTTCTATGGCTACACCTTC	CASSDGSGGFYGYTF
.	TRBJ2-1	TRBV12-3/TRBV12-4	many	TGTGCCAGCAGCTGGACATATGAGCAGTTCTTC	CASSWTYEQFF
.	TRBJ1-5	TRBV6-1	few	TGTGCCAGCAGTGAACGGGCAGGCCGTTTCCAGCATTTT	CASSERAGRFQHF
.	TRBJ2-7	TRBV4-3	few	TGCGCCAGCAGCCAAGATAACGGGGGCTCCTACGAGCAGTACTTC	CASSQDNGGSYEQYF
.	TRBJ2-7	TRBV28	.	TGTGCCAGCAGCTCGCGTGACTCCCCACTCGAGCAGTACTTC	CASSSRDSPLEQYF
.	TRBJ2-7	TRBV7-2	.	TGTGCCAGCCACCTATGGCCTACATCCCTCTACGAGCAGTACTTC	CASHLWPTSLYEQYF
TRBD2	TRBJ2-3	TRBV19	few	TGTGCCAGTAGTACGACTAGCGCTAACACAGATACGCAGTATTTT	CASSTTSANTDTQYF
TRBD2	TRBJ2-1	TRBV10-3	few	TGTGCCATTCGCGGGACTAGCGGACAGGGGTACAATGAGCAGTTCTTC	CAIRGTSGQGYNEQFF
.	TRBJ1-2	TRBV6-2/TRBV6-3	few	TGTGCCAGCAGTTACGGGAGGGACTATGGCTACACCTTC	CASSYGRDYGYTF
TRBD1	TRBJ1-1	TRBV30	few	TGTGCCTGGAGTCCAGGGGGCTACGAAGCTTTCTTT	CAWSPGGYEAFF
.	TRBJ2-1	TRBV4-1	.	TGCGCCAGCAGCTCAGCCGCAGGGTTCCGGTACAATGAGCAGTTCTTC	CASSSAAGFRYNEQFF
.	TRBJ2-3	TRBV10-3	.	TGTGCCACAGCGGTCGCAGATACGCAGTATTTT	CATAVADTQYF
TRBD2	TRBJ2-7	TRBV25-1	many	TGTGCCAGCAGCCACAGCGGGAGCCTCTACGAGCAGTACTTC	CASSHSGSLYEQYF
.	TRBJ1-6	TRBV24-1	.	TGTGCCACCCAGGACAGAACTAATTCACCCCTCCACTTT	CATQDRTNSPLHF
TRBD2	TRBJ2-3	TRBV4-3	few	TGCGCCAGCAGCCGTAGCGGGGGGTCTGGCACAGATACGCAGTATTTT	CASSRSGGSGTDTQYF
.	TRBJ2-2	TRBV7-9	.	TGTGCCAGCAGCTTCACGTTCGGGGAGCTGTTTTTT	CASSFTFGELFF
TRBD1	TRBJ2-2	TRBV24-1	.	TGTGCCACCAGTGATTTGGGGACAGGGGAGGCCGGGGAGCTGTTTTTT	CATSDLGTGEAGELFF
TRBD2	TRBJ2-3	TRBV9	.	TGTGCCAGCAGCGTTAATAGCGGGGGCCCCCAGATACGCACAGATACGCAGTATTTT	CASSVNSGGPQIRTDTQYF
.	TRBJ2-4	TRBV29-1	few	TGCAGCGTGCCGGCAGCGGGAAACATTCAGTACTTC	CSVPAAGNIQYF
.	TRBJ2-5	TRBV10-3	few	TGTGCCATCAGTACTAGTCGGGAGACCCAGTACTTC	CAISTSRETQYF
.	TRBJ2-7	TRBV15	many	TGTGCCACCAGCAGCACTTACGAGCAGTACTTC	CATSSTYEQYF
.	TRBJ2-7	TRBV21-1	few	TGTGCCAGCAGCAAAGAGGAACTAGCGGAATCCTACGAGCAGTACTTC	CASSKEELAESYEQYF
.	TRBJ2-3	TRBV11-2	.	TGTGCCAGCAGCTTAAGGTTTCTTCGCACAGATACGCAGTATTTT	CASSLRFLRTDTQYF
.	TRBJ2-5	TRBV6-5	.	TGTGCCAGCAGTTCCGTGAGGGTCCAAGAGACCCAGTACTTC	CASSSVRVQETQYF